One T cell receptor (beta chain) is described in this entry. Its specificity is not known. The germline V gene encodes CDR1 MNHNS and CDR2 SASEGT. This CDR3 spans 13 amino acids. Trimming shortened V by 6 bases and J by 8 bases, and 13 bases separated the two germline ends. This sample is part of a study of CD8 T cells in ankylosing spondylitis. Regarding the study as a whole: What seemed typical of ankylosing spondylitis blood was a TCR beta motif built from about 8 highly homologous variants. Previously reported in reactive arthritis synovial fluid and blood were some of the motif variants. Disease-linked clones bore a CD8+ phenotype, appearing relatively rarely in peripheral blood.

Generation of TCR beta libraries employed quantitative 5'-RACE incorporating molecular barcodes. TCRdb processed the 5' RACE reads anew with MiXCR; each CDR3 protein has one entry. The data hold more than 500,000 distinct CDR3 sequences, with about 5.4% observed a single time. This sequence was found in a male donor with ankylosing spondylitis. This chain links TRBV6-1 with TRBJ2-2; the D is unclear. Material for sequencing was blood, either unsorted or a sorted T cell fraction (not recorded which). The CDR3 bases are TGTGCCAGCAGCACGGGCCCCTGGGGGGAGCTGTTTTTT. This translates into CASSTGPWGELFF.